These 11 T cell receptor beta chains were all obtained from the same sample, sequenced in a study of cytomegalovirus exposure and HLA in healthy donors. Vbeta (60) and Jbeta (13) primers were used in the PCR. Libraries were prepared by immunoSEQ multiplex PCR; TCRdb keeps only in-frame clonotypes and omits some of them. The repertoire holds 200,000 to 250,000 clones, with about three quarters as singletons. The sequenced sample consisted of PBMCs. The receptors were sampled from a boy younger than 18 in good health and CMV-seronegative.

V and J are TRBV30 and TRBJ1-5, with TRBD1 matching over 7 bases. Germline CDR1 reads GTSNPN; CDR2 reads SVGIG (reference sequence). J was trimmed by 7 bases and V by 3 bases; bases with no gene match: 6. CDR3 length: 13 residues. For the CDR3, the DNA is TGTGCCTGGAGCGATGACAGGGAGCAGCCCCAGCATTTT. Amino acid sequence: CAWSDDREQPQHF.

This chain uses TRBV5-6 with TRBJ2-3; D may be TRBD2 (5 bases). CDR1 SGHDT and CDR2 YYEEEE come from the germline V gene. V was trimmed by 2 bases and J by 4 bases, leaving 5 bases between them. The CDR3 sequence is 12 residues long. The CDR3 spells CASSFSADTQYF. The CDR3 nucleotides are TGTGCCAGCAGCTTTAGCGCAGATACGCAGTATTTT.

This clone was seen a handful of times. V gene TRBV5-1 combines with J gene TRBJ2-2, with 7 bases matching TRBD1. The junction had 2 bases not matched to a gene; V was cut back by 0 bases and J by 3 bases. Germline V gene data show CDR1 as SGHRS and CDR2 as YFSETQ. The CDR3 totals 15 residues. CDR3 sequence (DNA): TGCGCCAGCAGCTTGGGAGGGGGCTACACCGGGGAGCTGTTTTTT. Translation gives CASSLGGGYTGELFF.

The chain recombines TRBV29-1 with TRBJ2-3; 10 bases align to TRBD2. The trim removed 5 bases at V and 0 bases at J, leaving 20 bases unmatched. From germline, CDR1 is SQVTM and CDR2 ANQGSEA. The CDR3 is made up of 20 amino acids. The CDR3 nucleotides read TGCAGCGTTCTAAGTGTAGGCGGGCTAGCGGGGGCCCTTAGCACAGATACGCAGTATTTT. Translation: CSVLSVGGLAGALSTDTQYF.

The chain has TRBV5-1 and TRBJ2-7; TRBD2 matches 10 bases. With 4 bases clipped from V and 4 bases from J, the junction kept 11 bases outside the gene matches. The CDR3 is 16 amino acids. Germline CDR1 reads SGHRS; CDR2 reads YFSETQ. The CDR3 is CASSLITSGVLYEQYF. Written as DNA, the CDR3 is TGCGCCAGCAGCCTAATCACTAGCGGGGTTCTTTACGAGCAGTACTTC.

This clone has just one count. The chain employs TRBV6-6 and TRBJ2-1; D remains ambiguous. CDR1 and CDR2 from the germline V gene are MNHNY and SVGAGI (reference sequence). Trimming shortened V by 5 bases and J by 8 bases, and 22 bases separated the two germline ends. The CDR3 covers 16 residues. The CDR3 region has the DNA TGTGCCAGCAGTCTCTTCCGTGGGCCCCTCGTCGATGAGCAGTTCTTC. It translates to CASSLFRGPLVDEQFF.

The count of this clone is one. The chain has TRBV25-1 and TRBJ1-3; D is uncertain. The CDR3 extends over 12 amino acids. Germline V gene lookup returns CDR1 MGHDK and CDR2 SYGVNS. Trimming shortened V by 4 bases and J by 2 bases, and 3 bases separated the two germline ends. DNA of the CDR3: TGTGCCAGCAGTGCTACTGGAAACACCATATATTTT. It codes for CASSATGNTIYF.

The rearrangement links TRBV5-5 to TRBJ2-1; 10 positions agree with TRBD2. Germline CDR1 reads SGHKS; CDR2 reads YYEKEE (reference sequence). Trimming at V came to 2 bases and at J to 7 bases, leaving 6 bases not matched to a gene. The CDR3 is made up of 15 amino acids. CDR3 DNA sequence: TGTGCCAGCAGCTTACTAGCGGGGTCCGGTAATGAGCAGTTCTTC. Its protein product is CASSLLAGSGNEQFF.

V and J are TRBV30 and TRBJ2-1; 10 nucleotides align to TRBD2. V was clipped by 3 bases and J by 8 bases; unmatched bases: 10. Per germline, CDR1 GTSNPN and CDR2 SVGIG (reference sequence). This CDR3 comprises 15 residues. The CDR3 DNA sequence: TGTGCCTGGAGCCCTGGGGCTAGCGGGAGTGATGAGCAGTTCTTC. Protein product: CAWSPGASGSDEQFF.

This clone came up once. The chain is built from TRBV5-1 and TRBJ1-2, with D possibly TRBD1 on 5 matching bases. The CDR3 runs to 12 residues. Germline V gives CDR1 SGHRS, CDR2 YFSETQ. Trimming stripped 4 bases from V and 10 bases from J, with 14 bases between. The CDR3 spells CASSQGLGPYTF. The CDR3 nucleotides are TGCGCCAGCAGCCAGGGCCTTGGACCCTACACCTTC.

The CDR3 is CASSSGYLNTEAFF. In DNA, the CDR3 is TGTGCCAGCAGCTCCGGTTATCTGAACACTGAAGCTTTCTTT. The chain has TRBV5-4 and TRBJ1-1; no clear D gene. The CDR3 covers 14 residues. The V gene's germline CDR1 is SGHNT and CDR2 YYREEE (reference sequence). V dropped 3 bases and J dropped 0 bases, with 9 bases sitting between them.